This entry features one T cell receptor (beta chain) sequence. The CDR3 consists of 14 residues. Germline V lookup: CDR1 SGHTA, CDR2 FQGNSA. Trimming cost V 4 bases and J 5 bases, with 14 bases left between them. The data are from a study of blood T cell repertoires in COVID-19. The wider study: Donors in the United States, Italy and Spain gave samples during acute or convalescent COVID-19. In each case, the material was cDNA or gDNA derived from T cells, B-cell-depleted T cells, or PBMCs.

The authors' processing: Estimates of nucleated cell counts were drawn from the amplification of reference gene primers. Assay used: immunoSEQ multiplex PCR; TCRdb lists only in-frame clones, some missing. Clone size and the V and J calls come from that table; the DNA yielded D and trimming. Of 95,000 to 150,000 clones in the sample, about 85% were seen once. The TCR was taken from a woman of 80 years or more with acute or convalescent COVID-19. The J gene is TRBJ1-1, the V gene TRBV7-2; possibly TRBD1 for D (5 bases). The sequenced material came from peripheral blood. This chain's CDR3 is CASSSGRVRTEAFF. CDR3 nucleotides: TGTGCCAGCAGCTCAGGCAGGGTGAGAACTGAAGCTTTCTTT.